The 7 T cell receptor beta chains below come from one sample, sequenced in a study of blood T cell repertoires in COVID-19. TCRdb's table, derived via immunoSEQ multiplex PCR, lists solely in-frame clones and lacks some. This table has about 40,000 clones, 86% appearing once. Sequencing was carried out using peripheral blood. The receptors stem from a man in his fifties in a cohort sampled during active COVID-19.

The chain employs TRBV29-1 and TRBJ2-7; D perhaps matches TRBD1 (5 bases). CDR1 and CDR2 (germline): SQVTM, ANQGSEA. CDR3 length: 11 amino acids. Trimming stripped 6 bases from V and 6 bases from J, with 12 bases between. CDR3 amino acids: CSVVTQGEQYV. DNA of the CDR3: TGCAGCGTAGTGACTCAGGGCGAGCAGTACGTC.

The chain employs TRBV27 and TRBJ1-4; the match to TRBD1 covers 9 bases. Germline CDR1 reads MNHEY; CDR2 reads SMNVEV (reference sequence). This CDR3 has 18 amino acids. Trimming removed 2 bases from V and 8 bases from J; junction bases left unmatched: 15. CDR3 nucleotide sequence: TGTGCCAGCAGTTTAGGGACAGGGTACGGAGTCCAAATCGAAAAACTGTTTTTT. This sequence encodes CASSLGTGYGVQIEKLFF. The variable domain in full, completed from reference TRBV27 and TRBJ1-4, reads EAQVTQNPRYLITVTGKKLTVTCSQNMNHEYMSWYRQDPGLGLRQIYYSMNVEVTDKGDVPEGYKVSRKEKRNFPLILESPSPNQTSLYFCASSLGTGYGVQIEKLFFGSGTQLSVL.

V is TRBV5-5 and J is TRBJ2-5; 14 bases map to TRBD2. The length of the CDR3 is 17 residues. V lost 3 bases and J lost 2; bases outside the gene matches: 6. Germline V gives CDR1 SGHKS, CDR2 YYEKEE (reference sequence). The CDR3 spells CASSSVGLAGEQETQYF. The CDR3 DNA is TGTGCCAGCAGCTCGGTGGGACTAGCGGGGGAGCAAGAGACCCAGTACTTC. The full variable domain, with the rest looked up from reference TRBV5-5 and TRBJ2-5, is DAGVTQSPTHLIKTRGQQVTLRCSPISGHKSVSWYQQVLGQGPQFIFQYYEKEERGRGNFPDRFSARQFPNYSSELNVNALLLGDSALYLCASSSVGLAGEQETQYFGPGTRLLVL.

The chain carries TRBV6-2 or TRBV6-3 and TRBJ2-2; D might be TRBD1 (5 bases). The CDR3 is 15 amino acids. Germline CDR1 is MNHEY and CDR2 is SVGEGT. V was pared by 6 bases and J by 1 base, with 12 bases between. The CDR3 nucleotides are TGTGCCAGCAGCCTCTCTGGACAGAACACCGGGGAGCTGTTTTTT. Its protein is CASSLSGQNTGELFF.

This chain links TRBV5-6 with TRBJ1-6; D call uncertain. The germline CDR1 and CDR2 sequences are SGHDT and YYEEEE. The CDR3 length is 12 residues. Trimming cost V 9 bases and J 6 bases, with 10 bases left between them. The CDR3 region is CATGGPNSPLHF. CDR3 sequence (DNA): TGTGCCACCGGCGGGCCTAATTCACCCCTCCACTTT.

The table lists this clone with a count of one. V is TRBV18 and J is TRBJ2-7, with D tentatively TRBD1 (6 bases). The CDR3 covers 15 residues. V dropped 3 bases and J dropped 5 bases, with 17 bases sitting between them. CDR1 and CDR2 from the germline V gene are KGHSH and LQKENI. The CDR3 nucleotides read TGTGCCAGCTCACCCGGGGCAGGGGTTGTCCACGAGCAGTACTTC. Amino acids: CASSPGAGVVHEQYF.

This clone was observed a handful of times. CDR3 protein: CASSLGGSNQPQHF. As DNA, the CDR3 is TGTGCCAGCAGCTTGGGCGGTAGCAATCAGCCCCAGCATTTT. The chain links TRBV5-6 to TRBJ1-5; no definite D call. The germline V and J ends were trimmed by 0 bases and 0 bases, with 4 bases remaining between them. Germline values: CDR1 SGHDT, CDR2 YYEEEE. The CDR3 sequence is 14 residues long.